The clone carrying this T cell receptor (beta chain) was observed many times. Its specificity is not known. 5'RACE with constant-segment primers yielded barcoded, UMI-tagged TCR alpha and TCR beta cDNA libraries. MiXCR, applied by TCRdb to the 5' RACE reads, yields one record per CDR3 protein. The table records some 340,000 distinct CDR3 sequences, 10% to 15% of them present only once. These data originate in a study of T-cell memory formation after mild COVID-19. Study-wide findings and caveats: CM and EM subsets held most contracting CD4+ clones; EMRA held CD8+ ones.

Source material: PBMCs or a T cell subset sorted from them (not recorded which). The TCR sequence derives from a man between 18 and 35 years old who had mild COVID-19 (a few samples of this study predate the infection). Cell type and time point are not known.

CDR3 nucleotides: TGTGCCAGCAGCACCAACAGGGGATCCGGGGAGCTGTTTTTT. Amino acid sequence: CASSTNRGSGELFF. The chain combines TRBV5-5 with TRBJ2-2; 7 positions match TRBD1. V lost 4 bases, J lost 6 bases, and 6 bases stayed unmatched. The germline V gene encodes CDR1 SGHKS and CDR2 YYEKEE (reference sequence). The CDR3 has 14 residues.